These 28 T cell receptor beta chains were sequenced from one sample in a study of cytomegalovirus exposure and HLA in healthy donors. Sequencing used immunoSEQ multiplex PCR; TCRdb keeps in-frame clones, though not all of them. The sample lists some 100,000 clones, 88% occurring once. Sequencing used PBMCs. These receptor sequences come from a young man in good health and CMV-seronegative.

The chain links TRBV7-2 to TRBJ2-5; D not resolved. Per germline, CDR1 SGHTA and CDR2 FQGNSA. The V end was cut by 5 bases, the J end by 2 bases, with 18 bases between. This CDR3 has 16 residues. CDR3 sequence (DNA): TGTGCCAGCAGCCCTGCCTTGGCGGTTAAACAAGAGACCCAGTACTTC. Its translation: CASSPALAVKQETQYF.

The chain joins TRBV5-1 to TRBJ1-2; D is perhaps TRBD1 (6 bases). The CDR3 length is 13 residues. V lost 4 bases, J lost 3 bases, and 10 bases lay in between. In germline, CDR1 is SGHRS, CDR2 YFSETQ. Here the CDR3 reads CASSQDSYYGYTF. In DNA form, the CDR3 reads TGCGCCAGCAGCCAGGACAGCTACTATGGCTACACCTTC.

The V and J genes are TRBV5-1 and TRBJ1-1; maybe TRBD1 (6 bases). V gave up 5 bases and J gave up 4 bases, with 18 bases separating them. The CDR3 covers 15 residues. Germline loops: CDR1 SGHRS, CDR2 YFSETQ. Written as DNA, the CDR3 is TGCGCCAGCAGTTCCGGGACAATAAAGAGCACTGAAGCTTTCTTT. It specifies CASSSGTIKSTEAFF.

This rearrangement joins TRBV7-6 to TRBJ2-3; weak D call: TRBD2 (5 bases). V lost 3 bases, J lost 2 bases, and 9 bases lay in between. CDR1 is SGHVS, CDR2 FNYEAQ, per germline. The CDR3 covers 14 residues. The chain's CDR3 is CASSLAGLTDTQYF. The CDR3 DNA reads TGTGCCAGCAGCTTGGCGGGCCTCACAGATACGCAGTATTTT.

The CDR3 region is CASSPRVSYEQYF. The DNA for the CDR3 is TGTGCCAGCAGTCCCCGGGTGTCCTACGAGCAGTACTTC. V usage is TRBV6-1 and J usage is TRBJ2-7; no clear D. The germline CDR1 and CDR2 sequences are MNHNS and SASEGT. The CDR3 extends over 13 amino acids. The V end lost 5 bases, the J end lost 1 base, and 9 bases lay between the germline ends.

The V call is TRBV6-1, the J call TRBJ1-2; TRBD1 matches at 12 bases. The junction had 7 bases not matched to a gene; V was cut back by 6 bases and J by 5 bases. This CDR3 region has 15 residues. The germline CDR1 and CDR2 sequences are MNHNS and SASEGT. The CDR3, as DNA: TGTGCCAGCAGAGACACGGGACAGGGGGCTTATGGCTACACCTTC. It translates to CASRDTGQGAYGYTF.

This chain joins TRBV6-6 and TRBJ2-3; 8 bases match TRBD1. Trimming at V came to 7 bases and at J to 5 bases, leaving 11 bases not matched to a gene. CDR1 and CDR2 from the germline V gene are MNHNY and SVGAGI (reference sequence). This CDR3 region has 15 residues. The CDR3 sequence: CASNPPGGAGDTQYF. CDR3 bases: TGTGCCAGCAACCCCCCAGGGGGCGCAGGAGATACGCAGTATTTT.

This chain uses TRBV21-1 with TRBJ2-2; TRBD2, the table's D call, was not compared with the DNA. TRBV21-1 is deemed a pseudogene. The length of the CDR3 is 15 residues. In nucleotides, the CDR3 is TGTGCCAGCAGCAACCAGTGGCGGGGGCCCGGGGAGCTGTTTTTT. It encodes CASSNQWRGPGELFF.

The J gene is TRBJ1-2, the V gene TRBV6-6, with D unresolved. In germline, CDR1 is MNHNY, CDR2 SVGAGI (reference sequence). The CDR3 totals 14 residues. Trimming took 1 base from V and 0 from J, leaving 6 bases between them. The CDR3 here is CASSYYPSNYGYTF. The CDR3 nucleotides read TGTGCCAGCAGTTACTATCCGTCTAACTATGGCTACACCTTC.

This clone was seen a handful of times. The rearrangement links TRBV4-1 to TRBJ2-7; 9 bases fit TRBD1. CDR1 is MGHRA and CDR2 is YSYEKL in the germline V gene. V was clipped by 4 bases and J by 6 bases; unmatched bases: 10. This CDR3 spans 15 amino acids. In DNA, the CDR3 is TGCGCCAGCAGCCGAGTACCCGGGACAGGGTCCGAGCAGTACTTC. Translating it yields CASSRVPGTGSEQYF.

The genes are TRBV19 and TRBJ2-7; the match to TRBD1 covers 7 bases. The CDR3 contains 13 residues. V shed 5 bases and J 5 bases; nucleotides not matched to a gene: 6. The germline V gene encodes CDR1 LNHDA and CDR2 SQIVND (reference sequence). The DNA of the CDR3 is TGTGCCAGTAGTCACCGGGACAGCCACGAGCAGTACTTC. It yields the protein CASSHRDSHEQYF.

This chain connects TRBV5-4 to TRBJ2-1, with 15 positions matching TRBD2. The CDR3 consists of 17 residues. V was pared by 0 bases and J by 2 bases, with 0 bases of the junction left unmatched. The V gene's germline CDR1 is SGHNT and CDR2 YYREEE (reference sequence). Written as DNA, the CDR3 is TGTGCCAGCAGCTTGGGGACTAGCGGGAGGGCCTACAATGAGCAGTTCTTC. Its protein product is CASSLGTSGRAYNEQFF. Full variable domain (rest looked up from reference TRBV5-4 and TRBJ2-1): ETGVTQSPTHLIKTRGQQVTLRCSSQSGHNTVSWYQQALGQGPQFIFQYYREEENGRGNFPPRFSGLQFPNYSSELNVNALELDDSALYLCASSLGTSGRAYNEQFFGPGTRLTVL.

V and J are TRBV6-5 and TRBJ2-5, with TRBD2 as a possible D gene (6 bases). Germline CDR1 is MNHEY and CDR2 is SVGAGI. Trimming removed 3 bases at V and 6 bases at J, with 17 bases between. The CDR3 has 15 residues. The CDR3 bases are TGTGCCAGCAGTTATCGCGGGGAGAGAATCAAGACCCAGTACTTC. Translated: CASSYRGERIKTQYF.

A single count supports this clone. The chain joins TRBV5-1 to TRBJ2-7; TRBD2 aligns across 13 bases. The length of the CDR3 is 16 residues. After removal of 4 bases from V and 2 bases from J, the junction contained 6 bases not matched to a gene. In germline, CDR1 is SGHRS, CDR2 YFSETQ. The CDR3 loop reads CASSGTGLAGAYEQYF. CDR3 DNA: TGCGCCAGCAGCGGTACTGGACTAGCGGGGGCCTACGAGCAGTACTTC. Using reference TRBV5-1 and TRBJ2-7 for the parts outside the CDR3, the full variable domain is KAGVTQTPRYLIKTRGQQVTLSCSPISGHRSVSWYQQTPGQGLQFLFEYFSETQRNKGNFPGRFSGRQFSNSRSEMNVSTLELGDSALYLCASSGTGLAGAYEQYFGPGTRLTVT.

V usage is TRBV2 and J usage is TRBJ1-1; the D gene is possibly TRBD1 (6 bases). Germline V gives CDR1 SNHLY, CDR2 FYNNEI. This CDR3 is 13 amino acids long. V lost 9 bases to trimming and J lost 4 bases, with 15 bases between them. CDR3 residues: CARIQGHGTEAFF. The CDR3 DNA is TGTGCCAGGATACAGGGTCACGGCACTGAAGCTTTCTTT. The whole variable domain, remainder taken from reference TRBV2 and TRBJ1-1, is EPEVTQTPSHQVTQMGQEVILRCVPISNHLYFYWYRQILGQKVEFLVSFYNNEISEKSEIFDDQFSVERPDGSNFTLKIRSTKLEDSAMYFCARIQGHGTEAFFGQGTRLTVV.

The chain couples TRBV19 to TRBJ2-2, with 11 bases identical to TRBD2. The germline gives CDR1 LNHDA, CDR2 SQIVND (reference sequence). V trimming: 7 bases; J trimming: 6 bases; junction bases outside the gene matches: 10. This CDR3 contains 16 residues. CDR3 nucleotides: TGTGCCAGTACCGCAGGGTTTAGCGGGAGGGCCGGGGAGCTGTTTTTT. Amino acids: CASTAGFSGRAGELFF.

V usage is TRBV28 and J usage is TRBJ2-7, with D possibly TRBD1 on 6 matching bases. The CDR3 extends over 14 amino acids. From germline, CDR1 is MDHEN and CDR2 SYDVKM. V lost 6 bases and J lost 3, with 15 bases in between. CDR3 sequence: CASRKQGANYEQYF. Here the CDR3 DNA reads TGTGCCAGCAGAAAACAGGGCGCTAACTACGAGCAGTACTTC.

The V and J genes are TRBV10-2 and TRBJ2-7; D unclear. CDR1 and CDR2 from the germline V gene are WSHSY and SAAADI. Deletions cut 3 bases from V and 3 bases from J, with 6 bases between. The CDR3 consists of 12 residues. CDR3 region: CASSETGYEQYF. The CDR3 DNA follows: TGCGCCAGCAGTGAAACTGGCTACGAGCAGTACTTC.

The chain recombines TRBV5-4 with TRBJ2-7, with D tentatively TRBD2 (5 bases). V was pared by 8 bases and J by 6 bases, with 18 bases between. The CDR3 spans 13 residues. Germline CDR1 reads SGHNT; CDR2 reads YYREEE (reference sequence). The CDR3 nucleotides read TGTGCCAGTAGAGCGGCCCTAAGAGGCGAGCAGTACTTC. Translation: CASRAALRGEQYF.

The chain couples TRBV5-1 to TRBJ1-1, with D tentatively TRBD1 (6 bases). Germline V gene sequence: CDR1 SGHRS, CDR2 YFSETQ. The CDR3 covers 15 residues. V lost 4 bases, J lost 1 base, and 14 bases lay in between. This CDR3 reads CASSRRQDSNTEAFF. The CDR3 region has the DNA TGCGCCAGCAGCCGCAGACAGGACTCGAACACTGAAGCTTTCTTT.

The chain recombines TRBV4-3 with TRBJ1-2, with 7 bases lining up with TRBD1. CDR3 size: 15 residues. Germline V lookup: CDR1 LGHNA, CDR2 YSLEER. V trimming: 1 base; J trimming: 7 bases; junction bases outside the gene matches: 9. CDR3 protein: CASSQGTGAEGGYTF. In DNA, the CDR3 is TGCGCCAGCAGCCAAGGTACAGGGGCTGAAGGTGGCTACACCTTC.

This clone was seen a single time. The genes are TRBV9 and TRBJ1-1; D ambiguous. Trimming took off 0 bases at V and 1 base at J, with 4 bases between the two ends. The CDR3 has 13 amino acids. Germline V gene sequence: CDR1 SGDLS, CDR2 YYNGEE. CDR3 sequence reads: CASSVAQNTEAFF. CDR3 in DNA: TGTGCCAGCAGCGTAGCACAGAACACTGAAGCTTTCTTT.

J is TRBJ1-1 and V is TRBV5-4; TRBD1 might be the D (5 bases). The V gene's germline CDR1 is SGHNT and CDR2 YYREEE (reference sequence). This CDR3 contains 14 residues. V was trimmed by 4 bases and J by 4 bases, leaving 14 bases between them. CDR3 nucleotide sequence: TGTGCCAGCAGCCCCGTAGGGAGGGGCACTGAAGCTTTCTTT. Amino acid sequence: CASSPVGRGTEAFF.

This sequence joins TRBV19 and TRBJ1-4; D is unresolved. CDR1 and CDR2 from the germline V gene are LNHDA and SQIVND (reference sequence). CDR3 length: 16 amino acids. V was clipped by 3 bases and J by 2 bases, with 13 bases between them. The CDR3: CASSISAATTNEKLFF. CDR3 DNA: TGTGCCAGTAGTATCTCGGCGGCAACTACTAATGAAAAACTGTTTTTT.

This chain uses TRBV15 with TRBJ2-1; D is uncertain. Trimming cost V 1 base and J 8 bases, with 9 bases left between them. This CDR3 region has 13 residues. The germline gives CDR1 LNHNV, CDR2 YYDKDF (reference sequence). Here the CDR3 DNA reads TGTGCCACCAGCAGAGGGTTCCCAGATGAGCAGTTCTTC. Translating gives CATSRGFPDEQFF. Full variable domain (remainder filled in from reference TRBV15 and TRBJ2-1): DAMVIQNPRYQVTQFGKPVTLSCSQTLNHNVMYWYQQKSSQAPKLLFHYYDKDFNNEADTPDNFQSRRPNTSFCFLDIRSPGLGDTAMYLCATSRGFPDEQFFGPGTRLTVL.

For this clone: At one of its ends the junction is not consistent with the germline gene, which may arise from a read error. The chain links TRBV27 to TRBJ1-5; TRBD1 might be the D (5 bases). The germline gives CDR1 MNHEY, CDR2 SMNVEV (reference sequence). The CDR3 is made up of 14 amino acids. The CDR3 nucleotides read TGTGCCAGCAGTTTAAGGGGTAGCTATCAGCCCCAGCATTTT. Encoded protein: CASSLRGSYQPQHF.

The rearrangement uses TRBV5-1 and TRBJ1-2, with TRBD1 matching 7 bases. CDR1 SGHRS and CDR2 YFSETQ come from the germline V gene. CDR3 length equals 15 residues. With V trimmed by 2 bases and J by 2 bases, 6 bases remained unmatched. The CDR3 region has the DNA TGCGCCAGCAGCTTCTACACAGGGGCCAACTATGGCTACACCTTC. This gives the protein CASSFYTGANYGYTF.

The chain carries TRBV6-6 and TRBJ1-2, with 10 bases aligning to TRBD1. Germline values: CDR1 MNHNY, CDR2 SVGAGI (reference sequence). This CDR3 has 14 amino acids. The V gene end was trimmed by 5 bases and the J gene end by 8 bases; junction bases not matched to a gene: 8. CDR3 loop: CASSRTGTGDGYTF. The CDR3 DNA reads TGTGCCAGCAGTAGAACCGGGACAGGGGACGGCTACACCTTC.